The clone carrying this TCR beta chain was recorded a few times. The antigen remains undetermined. The CDR3 runs 15 residues. Trimming stripped 1 base from V and 0 bases from J, with 8 bases between. Germline CDR1 and CDR2: SGHRS and YFSETQ. Library preparation (for TCRbeta) was performed with unique molecular identifiers. TCRdb itself ran the PCR reads through MiXCR, one entry per CDR3 protein. The sample records about 830,000 distinct CDR3 sequences, around 15% being singletons. These data come from a study of T-cell reconstitution after alpha-beta-depleted transplantation in children. Study-wide results and limits: Reports say that about two months after transplant, the alpha-beta T cells came out of several hundred graft clones that had expanded.

The sequenced sample was PBMCs, mostly from graft donor cells, obtained 360 days after TCRalphabeta/CD19-depleted stem cell transplant. This receptor was obtained from a male patient aged 10-17 years who had a stem cell transplant for acute lymphoblastic leukemia, so the T cells may come from the graft donor. V is TRBV5-1 and J is TRBJ2-1; D is unresolved. The CDR3 region has the DNA TGCGCCAGCAGCTTGTCCTATAGCTCCTACAATGAGCAGTTCTTC. Residues: CASSLSYSSYNEQFF.